This is a list of T cell receptor beta chains from one sample in a study of T cell repertoires in cytomegalovirus infection. The antigens of these receptors remain unknown. Each CDR3 protein gets one entry after TCRdb re-called the reads with MiXCR. The profile shows roughly 220,000 distinct CDR3 sequences, approximately 38% of them singletons. The sequencing used CD8+ T cells from cultured PBMCs, collected from culture after CMV antigen stimulation. These receptors all come from a human donor in good health (CMV status not recorded). Some clones in this sample may be carry-over from other donors' samples. CDR3s leave out the opening cysteine and the closing phenylalanine or tryptophan. Only some rows state a clone size, as once, few, many or a class for expanded clones.

J gene | V gene | clone size | CDR3 protein
TRBJ1-2 | TRBV9 | . | ASSGEGLLNYGYT
TRBJ2-5 | TRBV10-3 | many | AISGQAQETQY
TRBJ2-7 | TRBV11-2 | . | ASSLASGGAYEQY
TRBJ1-6 | TRBV7-3 | . | ASSLGQARDSPLH
TRBJ2-7 | TRBV20-1 | few | SASEQVIDEQY
TRBJ2-3 | TRBV7-9 | . | ASSPRTVSSTDTQY
TRBJ2-3 | TRBV7-8 | . | ASSLVRPVSTDTQY
TRBJ2-1 | TRBV19 | . | ASSMLQYNEQF
TRBJ2-3 | TRBV7-9 | few | ASRGQDRLAGGFSTDTQY
TRBJ2-4 | TRBV12-3/TRBV12-4 | . | ASSPGTGGGLAKNIQY
TRBJ1-6 | TRBV29-1 | . | SGGGLFSYNSPLH
TRBJ2-7 | TRBV28 | . | ASSFLGGKASYEQY
TRBJ2-1 | TRBV11-2 | . | ASTRTRGGVYNEQF
TRBJ2-1 | TRBV28 | . | ASSFLVSGAANEQF
TRBJ2-1 | TRBV7-3 | few | ASSSRESTYNEQF
TRBJ1-5 | TRBV19 | few | ASSARGRGQPQH
TRBJ1-5 | TRBV5-4 | . | ASSLGPRGDQPQH